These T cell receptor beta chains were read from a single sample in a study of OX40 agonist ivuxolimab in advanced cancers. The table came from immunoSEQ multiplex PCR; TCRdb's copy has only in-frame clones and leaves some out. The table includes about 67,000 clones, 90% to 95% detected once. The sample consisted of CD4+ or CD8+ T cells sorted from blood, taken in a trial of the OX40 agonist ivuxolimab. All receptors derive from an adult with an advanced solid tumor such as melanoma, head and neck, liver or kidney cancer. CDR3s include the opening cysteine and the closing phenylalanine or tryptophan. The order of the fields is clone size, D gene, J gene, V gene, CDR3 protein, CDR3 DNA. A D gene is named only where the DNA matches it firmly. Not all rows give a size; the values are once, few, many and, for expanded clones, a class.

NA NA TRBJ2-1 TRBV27 CASSLFPGGTYNEQFF TGTGCCAGCAGTTTATTTCCAGGGGGGACCTACAATGAGCAGTTCTTC
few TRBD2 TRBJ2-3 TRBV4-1 CASSLLTSVTDTQYF TGCGCCAGCAGCCTATTGACTAGCGTCACAGATACGCAGTATTTT
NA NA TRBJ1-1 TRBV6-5 CASTRAGSTEAFF TGTGCCAGCACCCGAGCGGGTAGCACTGAAGCTTTCTTT
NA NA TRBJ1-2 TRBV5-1 CASSLSGGNYGYTF TGCGCCAGCAGCTTGAGCGGGGGTAACTATGGCTACACCTTC
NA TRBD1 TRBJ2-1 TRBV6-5 CASSSRGSSNEQFF TGTGCCAGCAGTTCCAGGGGGTCTAGTAATGAGCAGTTCTTC
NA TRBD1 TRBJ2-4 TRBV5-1 CASSLVGTGVAKNIQYF TGCGCCAGCAGCTTGGTAGGGACAGGGGTAGCCAAAAACATTCAGTACTTC
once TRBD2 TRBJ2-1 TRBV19 CASSIRKLAGVGVSGEQFF TGTGCCAGTAGTATTCGGAAGCTAGCGGGAGTGGGGGTGTCCGGTGAGCAGTTCTTC
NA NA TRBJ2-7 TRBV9 CASSVGAMGGQSYEQYF TGTGCCAGCAGCGTAGGTGCAATGGGGGGACAGTCCTACGAGCAGTACTTC
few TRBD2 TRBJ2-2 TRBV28 CASRAGSSNTGELFF TGTGCCAGCAGAGCGGGGTCCTCGAACACCGGGGAGCTGTTTTTT
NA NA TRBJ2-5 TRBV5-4 CASSQGLTQETQYF TGTGCCAGCAGCCAAGGACTCACCCAAGAGACCCAGTACTTC
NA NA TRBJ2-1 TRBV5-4 CASSLGNEQFF TGTGCCAGCAGCTTGGGGAATGAGCAGTTCTTC